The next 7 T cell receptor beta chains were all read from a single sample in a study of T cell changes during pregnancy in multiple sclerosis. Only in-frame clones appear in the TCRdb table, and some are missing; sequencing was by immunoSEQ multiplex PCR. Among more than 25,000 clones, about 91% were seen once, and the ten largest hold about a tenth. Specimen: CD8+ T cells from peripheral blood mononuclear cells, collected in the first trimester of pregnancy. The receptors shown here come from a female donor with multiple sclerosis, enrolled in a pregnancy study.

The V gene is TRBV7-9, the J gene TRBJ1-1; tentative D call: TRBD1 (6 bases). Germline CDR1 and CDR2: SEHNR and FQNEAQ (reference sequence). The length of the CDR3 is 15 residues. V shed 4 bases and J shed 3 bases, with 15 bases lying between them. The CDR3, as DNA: TGTGCCAGCAGCTCCCGGGACACTTCCCACACTGAAGCTTTCTTT. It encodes CASSSRDTSHTEAFF.

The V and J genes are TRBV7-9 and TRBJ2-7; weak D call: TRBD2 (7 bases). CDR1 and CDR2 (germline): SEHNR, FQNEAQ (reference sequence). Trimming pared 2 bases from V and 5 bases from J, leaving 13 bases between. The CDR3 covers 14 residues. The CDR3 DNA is TGTGCCAGCAGCTTAATCGCGGGGGCCGACGAGCAGTACTTC. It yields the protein CASSLIAGADEQYF.

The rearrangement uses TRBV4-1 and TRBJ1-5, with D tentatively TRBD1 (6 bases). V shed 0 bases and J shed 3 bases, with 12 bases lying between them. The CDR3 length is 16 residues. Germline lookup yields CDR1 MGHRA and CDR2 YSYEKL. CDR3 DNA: TGCGCCAGCAGCCAAGAACCAGGGGCCCCCAATCAGCCCCAGCATTTT. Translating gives CASSQEPGAPNQPQHF.

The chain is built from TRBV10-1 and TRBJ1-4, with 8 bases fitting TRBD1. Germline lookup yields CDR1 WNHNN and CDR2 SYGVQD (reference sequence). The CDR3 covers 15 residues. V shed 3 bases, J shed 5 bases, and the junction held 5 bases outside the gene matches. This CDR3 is CASSDQGTGNEKLFF. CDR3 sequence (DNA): TGCGCCAGCAGTGATCAAGGGACAGGAAATGAAAAACTGTTTTTT.

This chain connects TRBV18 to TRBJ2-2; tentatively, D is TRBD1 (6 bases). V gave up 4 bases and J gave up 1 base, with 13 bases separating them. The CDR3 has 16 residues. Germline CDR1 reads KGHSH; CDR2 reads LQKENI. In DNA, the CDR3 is TGTGCCAGCTCACAAGCAGGGGAAATGAACACCGGGGAGCTGTTTTTT. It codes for CASSQAGEMNTGELFF.

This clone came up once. In DNA, the CDR3 is TGTGCCAGTATAGGTAGAGGGTCGTTCAATGAGCAGTTCTTC. Its translation: CASIGRGSFNEQFF. The chain recombines TRBV19 with TRBJ2-1; tentative D call: TRBD2 (5 bases). Trimming removed 7 bases from V and 6 bases from J, with 16 bases in between. CDR1 is LNHDA and CDR2 is SQIVND in the germline V gene (reference sequence). CDR3 length equals 14 residues.

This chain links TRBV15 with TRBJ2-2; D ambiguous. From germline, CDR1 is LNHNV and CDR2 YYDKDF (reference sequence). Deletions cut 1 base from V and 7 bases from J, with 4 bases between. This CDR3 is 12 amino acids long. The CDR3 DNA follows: TGTGCCACCAGCAGAGCCGGCGGGGAGCTGTTTTTT. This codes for CATSRAGGELFF.